Shown below are 31 T cell receptor beta chains from a single sample sequenced in a study of T-cell memory formation after mild COVID-19. TCRdb used MiXCR to reprocess the 5' RACE reads, holding one entry per CDR3 protein. This table holds around 340,000 distinct CDR3 sequences, approximately 15% found once. Sequenced material: PBMCs or a T cell subset sorted from them (not recorded which). The source of these receptors is a man aged 18 to 29 who had mild COVID-19 (a few samples of this study predate the infection). Cell type and time point are not known.

This clonotype was counted between two and nine times. The chain recombines TRBV5-1 with TRBJ2-1, with 13 bases fitting TRBD2. This CDR3 spans 16 amino acids. Germline V lookup: CDR1 SGHRS, CDR2 YFSETQ. The V and J ends lost 3 bases and 4 bases, in that order; junction bases with no gene match: 4. The CDR3 protein is CASSSGTSGEYNEQFF. The CDR3 DNA reads TGCGCCAGCAGCTCCGGGACTAGCGGGGAGTACAATGAGCAGTTCTTC.

The chain links TRBV20-1 to TRBJ1-2; D is ambiguous. The germline V gene encodes CDR1 DFQATT and CDR2 SNEGSKA (reference sequence). Deletions cut 0 bases from V and 8 bases from J, with 19 bases between. The CDR3 has 15 amino acids. The chain's CDR3 is CSARDRGRAARGYTF. The CDR3 coding sequence is TGCAGTGCTAGAGATCGAGGAAGGGCCGCGCGGGGCTACACCTTC.

V gene TRBV2 combines with J gene TRBJ2-7, with 7 bases fitting TRBD1. Unmatched junction bases numbered 7, after V lost 2 bases and J lost 3 bases. This CDR3 has 15 residues. Germline V gives CDR1 SNHLY, CDR2 FYNNEI. CDR3 in amino acids: CASSETSDRVYEQYV. CDR3 coding DNA: TGTGCCAGCAGTGAAACATCCGACAGGGTCTACGAGCAGTACGTC.

This rearrangement joins TRBV4-2 to TRBJ1-2, with 10 bases aligning to TRBD1. The CDR3 runs to 15 residues. J gave up 2 bases and V 0 bases, and 0 bases lay outside the gene matches. Per the germline V gene, CDR1 is LGHNA and CDR2 is YNFKEQ. CDR3: CASSQEGQGNYGYTF. CDR3 in DNA: TGTGCCAGCAGCCAAGAGGGACAGGGGAACTATGGCTACACCTTC.

V gene TRBV7-2 combines with J gene TRBJ2-3; weak D call: TRBD2 (6 bases). The CDR3 has 15 amino acids. Germline V gives CDR1 SGHTA, CDR2 FQGNSA. V lost 7 bases and J 1 base, leaving 15 bases between the germline ends. CDR3 in DNA: TGTGCCAGCACCCCCCCGGCTAGCGGCACAGATACGCAGTATTTT. As protein: CASTPPASGTDTQYF.

This clonotype was recorded a few times. The rearrangement joins TRBV6-5 to TRBJ1-1; 7 bases are a match to TRBD1. CDR1 and CDR2 (germline): MNHEY, SVGAGI. The CDR3 loop spans 14 amino acids. With 5 bases clipped from V and 3 bases from J, the junction kept 6 bases outside the gene matches. CDR3 in amino acids: CASSLNRGDTEAFF. In nucleotides, the CDR3 is TGTGCCAGCAGTCTCAACAGGGGTGACACTGAAGCTTTCTTT.

The V call is TRBV4-2, the J call TRBJ1-5; no firm D call. Looked up from germline, CDR1 is LGHNA and CDR2 is YNFKEQ. The CDR3 spans 15 residues. V dropped 1 base and J dropped 0 bases, with 7 bases sitting between them. The chain's CDR3 is CASSQVFSSNQPQHF. DNA of the CDR3: TGTGCCAGCAGCCAAGTTTTCAGTAGCAATCAGCCCCAGCATTTT.

The J gene is TRBJ1-5, the V gene TRBV2; 10 nucleotides agree with TRBD1. J lost 7 bases, V lost 4 bases, and 4 bases had no gene match. Per germline, CDR1 SNHLY and CDR2 FYNNEI. CDR3 size: 14 residues. CDR3 coding DNA: TGTGCCAGCAGTGGAGGACAGGGGGGCCAGCCCCAGCATTTT. Translated: CASSGGQGGQPQHF.

The chain combines TRBV7-9 with TRBJ1-2; no clear D gene. The ends were cut back, 4 bases at V and 8 bases at J, with 17 bases in the middle. The CDR3 extends over 14 amino acids. Germline V gives CDR1 SEHNR, CDR2 FQNEAQ (reference sequence). The CDR3 loop is CASSSTYTPGGYTF. CDR3 nucleotide sequence: TGTGCCAGCAGCTCAACCTACACCCCGGGCGGCTACACCTTC.

The table lists this clonotype with a few counts. DNA of the CDR3: TGTGCCAGCAGTTTCCACGGACTACAAGAGACCCAGTACTTC. It is translated as CASSFHGLQETQYF. V gene TRBV27 combines with J gene TRBJ2-5; a possible D gene is TRBD2 (6 bases). The CDR3 loop spans 14 amino acids. CDR1 and CDR2 (germline): MNHEY, SMNVEV (reference sequence). V lost 3 bases and J lost 2, with 10 bases in between.

The chain couples TRBV5-1 to TRBJ1-1; D is possibly TRBD1 (5 bases). This CDR3 region has 14 residues. V lost 2 bases, J lost 5 bases, and 13 bases lay in between. Germline V CDR1 and CDR2: SGHRS, YFSETQ. The CDR3 is CASSFLLRGTEAFF. CDR3 DNA: TGCGCCAGCAGCTTTCTTTTAAGGGGTACTGAAGCTTTCTTT.

This clonotype was observed a single time. This could be a read error, since a much larger clone is one nucleotide away. The CDR3 protein is CASSVGEKSPLHF. The CDR3 DNA sequence: TGTGCCAGCTCAGTGGGGGAGAAGTCACCCCTCCACTTT. The chain recombines TRBV18 with TRBJ1-6; weak D call: TRBD1 (5 bases). Germline V CDR1 and CDR2: KGHSH, LQKENI. The V end was cut by 5 bases, the J end by 10 bases, with 12 bases between. The CDR3 is 13 residues long.

This clonotype has just a few counts. The rearrangement joins TRBV18 to TRBJ2-1; the D is unclear. The CDR3 has 14 residues. V gave up 5 bases and J gave up 0 bases, with 8 bases separating them. In germline, CDR1 is KGHSH, CDR2 LQKENI. The DNA for the CDR3 is TGTGCCAGCTCAAGTATGGGCTCCTACAATGAGCAGTTCTTC. Translated: CASSSMGSYNEQFF.

In this sample, this clonotype turned up a few times. V is TRBV3-1 and J is TRBJ1-6; 8 bases are a match to TRBD1. V lost 4 bases and J lost 9; bases outside the gene matches: 11. This CDR3 spans 16 amino acids. Germline assignment: CDR1 LGHDT and CDR2 YNNKEL (reference sequence). Here the CDR3 DNA reads TGTGCCAGCAGCCGGACCGGGACAGGTTTGGGTTCACCCCTCCACTTT. Its translation: CASSRTGTGLGSPLHF.

This clonotype has ten or more counts. V gene TRBV6-5 combines with J gene TRBJ1-1; D is uncertain. The CDR3 covers 13 residues. Germline V gene lookup returns CDR1 MNHEY and CDR2 SVGAGI. V shed 6 bases and J shed 7 bases, with 15 bases lying between them. The DNA for the CDR3 is TGTGCCAGCAGAGATCCGGACGAAGATGAAGCTTTCTTT. It yields the protein CASRDPDEDEAFF.

The chain combines TRBV5-1 with TRBJ2-7, with unresolved D. The V gene lost 0 bases and the J gene lost 0 bases, with 10 bases spanning the gap. CDR3 size: 15 residues. Germline CDR1 reads SGHRS; CDR2 reads YFSETQ. The CDR3: CASSLDPQSSYEQYF. The DNA for the CDR3 is TGCGCCAGCAGCTTGGACCCCCAGAGCTCCTACGAGCAGTACTTC. Supplemented by reference TRBV5-1 and TRBJ2-7, the full variable domain reads KAGVTQTPRYLIKTRGQQVTLSCSPISGHRSVSWYQQTPGQGLQFLFEYFSETQRNKGNFPGRFSGRQFSNSRSEMNVSTLELGDSALYLCASSLDPQSSYEQYFGPGTRLTVT.

In this sample, this clonotype turned up a few times. The V gene is TRBV2, the J gene TRBJ1-1; 10 nucleotides line up with TRBD1. Germline CDR1 SNHLY, CDR2 FYNNEI. The CDR3 loop spans 14 amino acids. Trimming at V came to 4 bases and at J to 1 base, leaving 0 bases not matched to a gene. DNA of the CDR3: TGTGCCAGCAGTGGGACAGGGGGGAACACTGAAGCTTTCTTT. Residues: CASSGTGGNTEAFF.

The chain combines TRBV29-1 with TRBJ2-7, with D possibly being TRBD1 (6 bases). Germline V gene data show CDR1 as SQVTM and CDR2 as ANQGSEA. This CDR3 has 14 amino acids. Trimming left V 7 bases short and J 6 bases short, with 22 bases between. In DNA, the CDR3 is TGCAGCGGCCTATCACAGGGTTTGGAACGCGAGCAGTACGTC. As protein: CSGLSQGLEREQYV.

This clonotype has just a few counts. This chain connects TRBV12-3 or TRBV12-4 to TRBJ2-7; D remains unclear. This CDR3 is built from 14 residues. The V end lost 0 bases, the J end lost 4 bases, and 10 bases lay between the germline ends. Here the CDR3 reads CASSLARTTYEQYF. The CDR3 DNA is TGTGCCAGCAGTTTAGCGCGTACAACTTACGAGCAGTACTTC.

The CDR3 DNA reads as TGTGCCAGCAGTTTAGTAACCCATCTCCACGAGCAGTACTTC. Its protein is CASSLVTHLHEQYF. This rearrangement joins TRBV27 to TRBJ2-7; D unresolved. The CDR3 covers 14 residues. V was cut by 2 bases and J by 5 bases, with 13 bases left in between. CDR1 and CDR2 from the germline V gene are MNHEY and SMNVEV (reference sequence).

This clonotype was seen a few times. This chain uses TRBV6-6 with TRBJ1-5; D gene ambiguous. The CDR3 totals 14 residues. CDR1 is MNHNY, CDR2 SVGAGI, per germline (reference sequence). The ends were cut back, 2 bases at V and 3 bases at J, with 8 bases in the middle. The CDR3 spells CASSYGVINQPQHF. The CDR3 DNA reads TGTGCCAGCAGTTACGGGGTTATCAATCAGCCCCAGCATTTT.

This rearrangement joins TRBV25-1 to TRBJ2-7; TRBD1 agrees at 7 bases. CDR1 MGHDK and CDR2 SYGVNS come from the germline V gene. Trimming cost V 4 bases and J 3 bases; bases outside gene matches: 6. The CDR3 is made up of 14 amino acids. CDR3 DNA sequence: TGTGCCAGCAGTGGAGACAGGGCCTACTACGAGCAGTACGTC. It translates to CASSGDRAYYEQYV.

This clonotype was picked up a small number of times. CDR3 sequence (DNA): TGTGCCAGCAGTTTATCGGGACTCACTGAAGCTTTCTTT. This codes for CASSLSGLTEAFF. V is TRBV27 and J is TRBJ1-1, with D possibly TRBD1 on 5 matching bases. The germline CDR1 and CDR2 sequences are MNHEY and SMNVEV (reference sequence). V was shortened by 0 bases and J by 4 bases, with 6 bases between the two germline ends. The CDR3 length is 13 residues.

The chain uses TRBV29-1 and TRBJ1-4; perhaps TRBD1 as D (6 bases). Trimming left V 7 bases short and J 0 bases short, with 6 bases between. The CDR3 covers 12 residues. CDR1 is SQVTM and CDR2 is ANQGSEA in the germline V gene. The CDR3 protein is CSAGATNEKLFF. The CDR3 coding sequence is TGCAGCGCAGGGGCAACTAATGAAAAACTGTTTTTT. Drawing the rest from reference TRBV29-1 and TRBJ1-4, the complete variable domain is SAVISQKPSRDICQRGTSLTIQCQVDSQVTMMFWYRQQPGQSLTLIATANQGSEATYESGFVIDKFPISRPNLTFSTLTVSNMSPEDSSIYLCSAGATNEKLFFGSGTQLSVL.

This clonotype has more than one count but fewer than ten. This rearrangement joins TRBV7-9 to TRBJ1-3; D gene unclear. Germline values: CDR1 SEHNR, CDR2 FQNEAQ (reference sequence). The CDR3 extends over 10 amino acids. V shed 8 bases and J shed 4 bases, with 3 bases lying between them. CDR3 DNA sequence: TGTGCCAGCGACGGAAACACCATATATTTT. Translated: CASDGNTIYF.

This chain joins TRBV6-6 and TRBJ2-7, with a tentative D call TRBD1 (6 bases). CDR1 is MNHNY and CDR2 is SVGAGI in the germline V gene (reference sequence). The CDR3 is 14 amino acids. With 2 bases removed from V and 4 bases from J, the gap between germline ends came to 12 bases. The CDR3 DNA is TGTGCCAGCAGTTACGGTGTGGGGGCTTACGAGCAGTACGTC. Its protein is CASSYGVGAYEQYV.

The chain links TRBV11-2 to TRBJ1-6; D uncertain. There are 13 residues in the CDR3. V lost 0 bases to trimming and J lost 9 bases, with 6 bases between them. Per the germline V gene, CDR1 is SGHAT and CDR2 is FQNNGV. CDR3 protein: CASSLESRSPLHF. For the CDR3, the DNA is TGTGCCAGCAGCTTAGAGTCCCGTTCACCCCTCCACTTT.

V and J are TRBV6-5 and TRBJ2-5, with 9 bases matching TRBD2. The junction had 6 bases not matched to a gene; V was cut back by 8 bases and J by 5 bases. The CDR3 totals 13 residues. From germline, CDR1 is MNHEY and CDR2 SVGAGI. CDR3 DNA: TGTGCCAGCTATCTAGCGGGGAGTGAGACCCAGTACTTC. As protein: CASYLAGSETQYF.

This clonotype occurred many times. The rearrangement links TRBV11-3 to TRBJ1-2, with a possible D match to TRBD1 (6 bases). From germline, CDR1 is SGHNT and CDR2 YENEEA. The V end lost 5 bases, the J end lost 8 bases, and 15 bases lay between the germline ends. The CDR3 loop spans 13 amino acids. The CDR3, as DNA: TGTGCCAGCAGCGCGACAGGAGGTGTCGGCTACACCTTC. The encoded protein is CASSATGGVGYTF.

The V gene is TRBV7-3, the J gene TRBJ2-3; weak D call: TRBD2 (5 bases). The CDR3 spans 16 residues. The V gene lost 5 bases and the J gene lost 0 bases, with 15 bases spanning the gap. The germline V gene encodes CDR1 SGHTA and CDR2 FQGTGA. In DNA, the CDR3 is TGTGCCAGCAGCCCCACGAGCGGCGCTAGCACAGATACGCAGTATTTT. Amino acids: CASSPTSGASTDTQYF.

This clonotype has a count of ten or more. The CDR3 region is CATDRGRTQYF. DNA for the CDR3: TGTGCCACGGACAGGGGACGGACGCAGTATTTT. The chain carries TRBV12-3 or TRBV12-4 and TRBJ2-3, with 9 nucleotides matching TRBD1. V lost 10 bases and J lost 9; bases outside the gene matches: 5. The CDR3 has 11 amino acids.